These T cell receptor beta chains were read from a single sample in a study of human T cells and chemical hapten exposure. A single record per CDR3 protein comes from TCRdb applying MiXCR to the RACE reads. Here the sample spans approximately 110,000 distinct CDR3 sequences, approximately 11% being singletons. Here the sequenced sample was whole blood, taken in connection with sensitization to the hapten diphenylcyclopropenone (DPC). The origin of the receptors is a woman aged 35 to 49 with alopecia areata. Some clones in this sample may be carry-over from other donors' samples. The CDR3 runs from the conserved cysteine through the conserved F or W. The D gene is left open where the match is weak. Clone size is given for some rows only: seen once, a few or many times, or a class if the clone is expanded.

v_call: TRBV5-1
d_call: NA
clone_size: NA
j_call: TRBJ2-7
cdr3_aa: CASSLVQDEQYF
cdr3_nt: TGCGCCAGCAGCTTGGTCCAGGACGAGCAGTACTTC

v_call: TRBV6-1
d_call: NA
clone_size: few
j_call: TRBJ2-5
cdr3_aa: CASSEAARRGTQYF
cdr3_nt: TGTGCCAGCAGTGAAGCGGCACGGCGGGGGACCCAGTACTTC

v_call: TRBV9
d_call: NA
clone_size: NA
j_call: TRBJ1-5
cdr3_aa: CASSVGAQSNQPQHF
cdr3_nt: TGTGCCAGCAGCGTAGGGGCGCAAAGCAATCAGCCCCAGCATTTT

v_call: TRBV3-1
d_call: TRBD2
clone_size: NA
j_call: TRBJ2-3
cdr3_aa: CASSQRLAGYTDTQYF
cdr3_nt: TGTGCCAGCAGCCAACGACTAGCGGGGTACACAGATACGCAGTATTTT

v_call: TRBV4-3
d_call: TRBD2
clone_size: many
j_call: TRBJ2-4
cdr3_aa: CASSQEGSGRALDIQYF
cdr3_nt: TGCGCCAGCAGCCAAGAAGGTAGCGGGAGGGCCTTGGACATTCAGTACTTC

v_call: TRBV7-3
d_call: TRBD1
clone_size: NA
j_call: TRBJ2-6
cdr3_aa: CASSLTWRQGSSGANVLTF
cdr3_nt: TGTGCCAGCAGCTTAACCTGGCGACAGGGGAGCTCTGGGGCCAACGTCCTGACTTTC

v_call: TRBV4-3
d_call: NA
clone_size: many
j_call: TRBJ2-3
cdr3_aa: CASSQDINANTQYF
cdr3_nt: TGCGCCAGCAGCCAAGATATCAACGCCAATACGCAGTATTTT

v_call: TRBV7-2
d_call: TRBD2
clone_size: many
j_call: TRBJ2-1
cdr3_aa: CATGTSGAEQFF
cdr3_nt: TGTGCCACCGGGACTAGCGGTGCTGAGCAGTTCTTC

v_call: TRBV18
d_call: NA
clone_size: NA
j_call: TRBJ1-1
cdr3_aa: CASSPRTGGGTEAFF
cdr3_nt: TGTGCCAGCTCACCACGGACCGGCGGGGGCACTGAAGCTTTCTTT

v_call: TRBV12-3/TRBV12-4
d_call: TRBD1
clone_size: many
j_call: TRBJ1-4
cdr3_aa: CASRTNRGRNEKLFF
cdr3_nt: TGTGCCAGCAGAACCAACAGGGGGCGGAATGAAAAACTGTTTTTT

v_call: TRBV6-6
d_call: NA
clone_size: NA
j_call: TRBJ1-1
cdr3_aa: CASSQMVNTEAFF
cdr3_nt: TGTGCCAGCAGCCAAATGGTGAACACTGAAGCTTTCTTT

v_call: TRBV9
d_call: NA
clone_size: NA
j_call: TRBJ2-7
cdr3_aa: CASSPDRIVSYEQYF
cdr3_nt: TGTGCCAGCAGCCCCGACAGGATAGTCTCCTACGAGCAGTACTTC

v_call: TRBV6-6
d_call: NA
clone_size: NA
j_call: TRBJ2-7
cdr3_aa: CASSYSEKYEQYF
cdr3_nt: TGTGCCAGCAGTTACTCAGAAAAATACGAGCAGTACTTC

v_call: TRBV3-1
d_call: TRBD2
clone_size: many
j_call: TRBJ2-1
cdr3_aa: CASSQAPGLAGNEQFF
cdr3_nt: TGTGCCAGCAGCCAAGCACCGGGACTAGCGGGCAATGAGCAGTTCTTC

v_call: TRBV6-2/TRBV6-3
d_call: NA
clone_size: NA
j_call: TRBJ2-2
cdr3_aa: CASSPVGVTGELFF
cdr3_nt: TGTGCCAGCAGCCCCGTAGGGGTCACCGGGGAGCTGTTTTTT

v_call: TRBV20-1
d_call: TRBD2
clone_size: many
j_call: TRBJ2-7
cdr3_aa: CSATGLARIEQYF
cdr3_nt: TGCAGTGCTACTGGACTAGCTCGGATCGAGCAGTACTTC

v_call: TRBV4-1
d_call: TRBD2
clone_size: NA
j_call: TRBJ2-3
cdr3_aa: CASSQERGLAGVDTQYF
cdr3_nt: TGCGCCAGCAGCCAAGAGAGGGGACTAGCGGGAGTGGATACGCAGTATTTT

v_call: TRBV9
d_call: TRBD1
clone_size: NA
j_call: TRBJ1-1
cdr3_aa: CASSVLGGVGAEAFF
cdr3_nt: TGTGCCAGCAGCGTCCTAGGGGGCGTGGGGGCTGAAGCTTTCTTT

v_call: TRBV7-9
d_call: NA
clone_size: few
j_call: TRBJ2-1
cdr3_aa: CASSSREEFYNEQFF
cdr3_nt: TGTGCCAGCAGCTCCAGGGAAGAGTTCTACAATGAGCAGTTCTTC

v_call: TRBV19
d_call: NA
clone_size: NA
j_call: TRBJ1-4
cdr3_aa: CASWTGGEKLFF
cdr3_nt: TGTGCCAGTTGGACTGGAGGGGAAAAACTGTTTTTT

v_call: TRBV19
d_call: TRBD2
clone_size: many
j_call: TRBJ2-1
cdr3_aa: CASSIEKREINNEQFF
cdr3_nt: TGTGCCAGTAGTATCGAGAAGCGGGAGATTAACAATGAGCAGTTCTTC

v_call: TRBV12-3/TRBV12-4
d_call: NA
clone_size: NA
j_call: TRBJ2-6
cdr3_aa: CACPEKPGANVLTF
cdr3_nt: TGTGCCTGCCCGGAGAAACCTGGGGCCAACGTCCTGACTTTC

v_call: TRBV5-4
d_call: NA
clone_size: few
j_call: TRBJ1-4
cdr3_aa: CASSRDSYEKLFF
cdr3_nt: TGTGCCAGCAGCCGTGATTCATATGAAAAACTGTTTTTT

v_call: TRBV5-1
d_call: NA
clone_size: many
j_call: TRBJ2-7
cdr3_aa: CASSLERGAHEQYF
cdr3_nt: TGCGCCAGCAGCTTGGAGAGGGGGGCCCACGAGCAGTACTTC

v_call: TRBV14
d_call: NA
clone_size: few
j_call: TRBJ2-1
cdr3_aa: CASSQERGERNEQFF
cdr3_nt: TGTGCCAGCAGCCAAGAACGGGGCGAGCGCAATGAGCAGTTCTTC

v_call: TRBV18
d_call: NA
clone_size: few
j_call: TRBJ2-5
cdr3_aa: CASSPLTASSQETQYF
cdr3_nt: TGTGCCAGCTCACCATTGACGGCCTCTAGCCAAGAGACCCAGTACTTC

v_call: TRBV28
d_call: TRBD2
clone_size: NA
j_call: TRBJ2-1
cdr3_aa: CASSYPGGRRDEQFF
cdr3_nt: TGTGCCAGCAGTTACCCGGGAGGGCGACGAGATGAGCAGTTCTTC

v_call: TRBV7-2
d_call: NA
clone_size: NA
j_call: TRBJ2-7
cdr3_aa: CASSWRGEEQYF
cdr3_nt: TGTGCCAGCAGCTGGAGGGGGGAAGAGCAGTACTTC

v_call: TRBV12-5
d_call: NA
clone_size: many
j_call: TRBJ1-1
cdr3_aa: CASGLNQGTEAFF
cdr3_nt: TGTGCTAGTGGTTTGAATCAAGGGACTGAAGCTTTCTTT

v_call: TRBV5-8
d_call: NA
clone_size: many
j_call: TRBJ1-5
cdr3_aa: CASSLGWADSNQPQHF
cdr3_nt: TGTGCCAGCAGCTTGGGATGGGCGGATAGCAATCAGCCCCAGCATTTT

v_call: TRBV10-3
d_call: TRBD2
clone_size: few
j_call: TRBJ2-1
cdr3_aa: CAINPTRGGDEQFF
cdr3_nt: TGTGCCATCAACCCTACCCGGGGGGGCGATGAGCAGTTCTTC

v_call: TRBV9
d_call: NA
clone_size: NA
j_call: TRBJ2-1
cdr3_aa: CASSVGQPVYNEQFF
cdr3_nt: TGTGCCAGCAGCGTAGGGCAGCCAGTCTACAATGAGCAGTTCTTC

v_call: TRBV10-3
d_call: NA
clone_size: NA
j_call: TRBJ1-1
cdr3_aa: CAISQEPSFTEAFF
cdr3_nt: TGTGCCATCTCTCAGGAACCGAGCTTCACTGAAGCTTTCTTT

v_call: TRBV28
d_call: TRBD1
clone_size: many
j_call: TRBJ1-1
cdr3_aa: CASSAGTGLNTEAFF
cdr3_nt: TGTGCCAGCAGCGCCGGGACAGGCCTGAACACTGAAGCTTTCTTT

v_call: TRBV7-6
d_call: NA
clone_size: few
j_call: TRBJ1-5
cdr3_aa: CASSLLENQPQHF
cdr3_nt: TGTGCCAGCAGCTTACTAGAGAATCAGCCCCAGCATTTT

v_call: TRBV6-6
d_call: NA
clone_size: many
j_call: TRBJ2-5
cdr3_aa: CASSPIRGPETQYF
cdr3_nt: TGTGCCAGCAGCCCAATTAGGGGCCCCGAGACCCAGTACTTC

v_call: TRBV7-2
d_call: TRBD1
clone_size: many
j_call: TRBJ2-5
cdr3_aa: CASSAGGETQYF
cdr3_nt: TGTGCCAGCAGCGCAGGGGGTGAGACCCAGTACTTC

v_call: TRBV30
d_call: TRBD1
clone_size: few
j_call: TRBJ2-7
cdr3_aa: CAWSEGGQGAHEQYF
cdr3_nt: TGTGCCTGGAGTGAGGGGGGACAGGGGGCTCACGAGCAGTACTTC

v_call: TRBV28
d_call: NA
clone_size: many
j_call: TRBJ1-2
cdr3_aa: CASSPGPYGYTF
cdr3_nt: TGTGCCAGCAGCCCAGGGCCCTATGGCTACACCTTC

v_call: TRBV6-5
d_call: NA
clone_size: many
j_call: TRBJ1-4
cdr3_aa: CASSLGASTEKLFF
cdr3_nt: TGTGCCAGCAGTTTAGGGGCGAGTACTGAAAAACTGTTTTTT

v_call: TRBV29-1
d_call: TRBD1
clone_size: many
j_call: TRBJ1-2
cdr3_aa: CSVWDRADGYTF
cdr3_nt: TGCAGCGTTTGGGACAGGGCCGATGGCTACACCTTC

v_call: TRBV12-2
d_call: NA
clone_size: few
j_call: TRBJ1-5
cdr3_aa: CASRLATWDRGCNQPQHF
cdr3_nt: TGTGCAAGTCGCTTAGCCACCTGGGACAGGGGATGTAATCAGCCCCAGCATTTT